This T cell receptor beta chain emerged from a study of CD8 T cells in ankylosing spondylitis. Germline-derived CDR1 and CDR2 are DFQATT and SNEGSKA (reference sequence). The CDR3 length is 16 residues. With V trimmed by 1 base and J by 0 bases, 4 bases remained unmatched. The study, taken as a whole, reports: Several highly homologous variants formed a TCR beta motif that appeared characteristic of ankylosing spondylitis blood.

TCRdb fed the 5' RACE reads into MiXCR, producing one record per CDR3 protein. This sample has some 700,000 distinct CDR3 sequences; around 20% occur once, and the top ten carry 19%. In regard to this clonotype: Its specificity is unknown.

The chain combines TRBV20-1 with TRBJ2-1; TRBD2 matches at 9 bases. This clonotype was sampled from a male donor with ankylosing spondylitis. Sequencing was performed on blood, either unsorted or a sorted T cell fraction (not recorded which). CDR3 sequence: CSARADSGSSYNEQFF. CDR3 in DNA: TGCAGTGCTAGAGCCGATAGCGGGAGCTCCTACAATGAGCAGTTCTTC.